These 30 T cell receptor beta chains were all obtained from the same sample, sequenced in a study of cytomegalovirus exposure and HLA in healthy donors. PCR involved 60 Vbeta and 13 Jbeta primers. Generated by immunoSEQ multiplex PCR, the TCRdb table keeps only in-frame clones and is missing some. Of some 120,000 clones listed, around 72% were seen once; the top ten hold about 8.3%. Sequencing input: PBMCs. These receptors were collected from a woman aged 50 to 60 in good health and CMV-seropositive.

This clone has just a few counts. This chain joins TRBV27 and TRBJ2-3; D unresolved. The CDR3 covers 14 residues. The V gene lost 3 bases and the J gene lost 0 bases, with 7 bases spanning the gap. Germline lookup yields CDR1 MNHEY and CDR2 SMNVEV (reference sequence). Here the CDR3 reads CASSFTQSTDTQYF. CDR3 bases: TGTGCCAGCAGTTTCACCCAGAGCACAGATACGCAGTATTTT.

The chain joins TRBV30 to TRBJ2-7; 7 nucleotides agree with TRBD1. The CDR3 contains 13 residues. The V gene end was trimmed by 2 bases and the J gene end by 2 bases; junction bases not matched to a gene: 3. Per germline, CDR1 GTSNPN and CDR2 SVGIG (reference sequence). CDR3 in DNA: TGTGCCTGGAGTAAACAGGGGCCCTACGAGCAGTACTTC. Its protein is CAWSKQGPYEQYF.

The rearrangement uses TRBV5-1 and TRBJ2-1, with 10 bases lining up with TRBD1. This CDR3 region has 15 residues. Germline V gene data show CDR1 as SGHRS and CDR2 as YFSETQ. J was trimmed by 7 bases and V by 4 bases; bases with no gene match: 8. This CDR3 reads CASSRAGQGRNEQFF. The CDR3 nucleotides are TGCGCCAGCAGCCGCGCGGGACAGGGGAGGAATGAGCAGTTCTTC.

The V call is TRBV6-5, the J call TRBJ2-1; 10 bases agree with TRBD1. Looked up from germline, CDR1 is MNHEY and CDR2 is SVGAGI. After removal of 6 bases from V and 11 bases from J, the junction contained 13 bases not matched to a gene. CDR3 length: 15 amino acids. CDR3 in amino acids: CASSQEGTGENQQFF. For the CDR3, the DNA is TGTGCCAGCAGCCAGGAGGGGACAGGGGAGAATCAGCAGTTCTTC.

This chain links TRBV12-5 with TRBJ1-4; 12 bases agree with TRBD1. After removal of 1 base from V and 6 bases from J, the junction contained 15 bases not matched to a gene. The CDR3 loop spans 20 amino acids. CDR1 is LGHNT and CDR2 is FRNRAP in the germline V gene. CDR3 bases: TGTGCTAGTGGTTTGGCCTCGGGACAGGGGGCCCCGCGGGGTGATGAAAAACTGTTTTTT. It translates to CASGLASGQGAPRGDEKLFF.

The V and J genes are TRBV7-8 and TRBJ1-2; weak D call: TRBD1 (6 bases). This CDR3 is built from 15 residues. Trimming took off 0 bases at V and 7 bases at J, with 15 bases between the two ends. Germline V gene data show CDR1 as SGHVS and CDR2 as FQNEAQ. CDR3 protein: CASSLASDSRVGYTF. The CDR3, as DNA: TGTGCCAGCAGCTTAGCTTCGGACAGTCGGGTTGGCTACACCTTC.

The V and J genes are TRBV27 and TRBJ1-5, with a weak D call TRBD1 (5 bases). Trimming took off 6 bases at V and 0 bases at J, with 12 bases between the two ends. CDR1 is MNHEY, CDR2 SMNVEV, per germline (reference sequence). The CDR3 is 15 amino acids. The CDR3: CASRINRYSNQPQHF. In DNA, the CDR3 is TGTGCCAGCAGGATTAACAGGTATAGCAATCAGCCCCAGCATTTT.

The CDR3 DNA sequence: TGTGCCAGCATGTCCCCGCAACTAATGGATGAAAAACTGTTTTTT. The encoded protein is CASMSPQLMDEKLFF. The V and J genes are TRBV6-1 and TRBJ1-4, with D unclear. Trimming cost V 7 bases and J 6 bases, with 18 bases left between them. The CDR3 length is 15 residues. Germline values: CDR1 MNHNS, CDR2 SASEGT.

The J gene is TRBJ1-1, the V gene TRBV7-9; TRBD1 matches at 8 bases. With V trimmed by 3 bases and J by 7 bases, 1 base remained unmatched. Germline CDR1 reads SEHNR; CDR2 reads FQNEAQ (reference sequence). This CDR3 has 12 amino acids. CDR3 in DNA: TGTGCCAGCAGCTTCGACAGGGGTGAAGCTTTCTTT. Residues: CASSFDRGEAFF.

V usage is TRBV7-9 and J usage is TRBJ1-2; 7 positions agree with TRBD1. The V gene's germline CDR1 is SEHNR and CDR2 FQNEAQ (reference sequence). This CDR3 has 13 residues. The J segment lost 7 bases and the V segment lost 5 bases, leaving 7 bases of the junction unmatched. The CDR3 nucleotides are TGTGCCAGCAGCCGAACAGGGGCGTCTGGCTACACCTTC. It codes for CASSRTGASGYTF. The variable domain in full, completed from reference TRBV7-9 and TRBJ1-2, reads DTGVSQNPRHKITKRGQNVTFRCDPISEHNRLYWYRQTLGQGPEFLTYFQNEAQLEKSRLLSDRFSAERPKGSFSTLEIQRTEQGDSAMYLCASSRTGASGYTFGSGTRLTVV.

The genes are TRBV30 and TRBJ2-2; TRBD2 aligns across 11 bases. Germline CDR1 is GTSNPN and CDR2 is SVGIG (reference sequence). The CDR3 has 14 residues. V lost 5 bases and J lost 5; bases outside the gene matches: 4. CDR3 coding DNA: TGTGCCTGGTTGGGACTAGCGGAGACCGGGGAGCTGTTTTTT. Amino acids: CAWLGLAETGELFF.

The CDR3 bases are TGCGCCAGCAGCCTACGACAGGGGGCGCGGGAAAAACTGTTTTTT. Residues: CASSLRQGAREKLFF. The rearrangement links TRBV5-1 to TRBJ1-4; 10 nucleotides agree with TRBD1. Germline V gene data show CDR1 as SGHRS and CDR2 as YFSETQ. The CDR3 is made up of 15 amino acids. After removal of 4 bases from V and 8 bases from J, the junction contained 8 bases not matched to a gene.

The chain links TRBV2 to TRBJ1-1, with 7 bases aligning to TRBD1. The CDR3 sequence is 14 residues long. CDR1 and CDR2 (germline): SNHLY, FYNNEI. Germline trimming cut 2 bases from V and 4 bases from J; bases unmatched to any gene: 4. CDR3 residues: CASSEQGGGTEAFF. CDR3 in DNA: TGTGCCAGCAGTGAACAGGGGGGCGGCACTGAAGCTTTCTTT.

This clone appeared a few times. V is TRBV2 and J is TRBJ2-7; D gene ambiguous. The length of the CDR3 is 14 residues. Germline V lookup: CDR1 SNHLY, CDR2 FYNNEI. V shed 4 bases and J shed 1 base, with 11 bases lying between them. Here the CDR3 DNA reads TGTGCCAGCAGTGTAGATAGTCTATCCTACGAGCAGTACTTC. This translates into CASSVDSLSYEQYF.

The J gene is TRBJ2-1, the V gene TRBV10-1; 9 nucleotides match TRBD2. The CDR3 has 16 amino acids. Germline V gene lookup returns CDR1 WNHNN and CDR2 SYGVQD (reference sequence). The trim removed 0 bases at V and 7 bases at J, leaving 7 bases unmatched. This CDR3 is CASSESRAGGSNEQFF. CDR3 sequence (DNA): TGCGCCAGCAGTGAGTCGCGAGCGGGAGGATCAAATGAGCAGTTCTTC.

The V gene is TRBV30, the J gene TRBJ1-2; 10 bases agree with TRBD1. The V gene end was trimmed by 2 bases and the J gene end by 8 bases; junction bases not matched to a gene: 11. The CDR3 extends over 15 amino acids. Germline V lookup: CDR1 GTSNPN, CDR2 SVGIG (reference sequence). CDR3 protein: CAWSLTGGGKEGYTF. In DNA form, the CDR3 reads TGTGCCTGGAGTTTGACAGGGGGCGGGAAGGAAGGCTACACCTTC.

The chain employs TRBV6-1 and TRBJ2-1; D unresolved. The germline V gene has CDR1 MNHNS and CDR2 SASEGT. Trimming pared 2 bases from V and 5 bases from J, leaving 16 bases between. The CDR3 totals 16 residues. CDR3 bases: TGTGCCAGCAGTGAACGGGTGAACCCGATCCACAATGAGCAGTTCTTC. Translation: CASSERVNPIHNEQFF.

On this clone: An end of the junction differs from the germline gene, which may be a read error. This chain uses TRBV7-2 with TRBJ2-3, with 8 positions matching TRBD1. Per the germline V gene, CDR1 is SGHTA and CDR2 is FQGNSA. This CDR3 is built from 15 residues. The CDR3 DNA sequence: TGTGCCGGCAGCTTGACCAGGGGGCGGTCAGATACGCAGTATTTT. As protein: CAGSLTRGRSDTQYF.

The chain has TRBV7-2 and TRBJ1-6, with D hard to call. Trimming took 4 bases from V and 4 from J, leaving 2 bases between them. This CDR3 comprises 12 residues. Per the germline V gene, CDR1 is SGHTA and CDR2 is FQGNSA. The CDR3 reads CASSSYNSPLHF. DNA for the CDR3: TGTGCCAGCAGCTCGTATAATTCACCCCTCCACTTT.

The chain joins TRBV6-5 to TRBJ2-7, with 7 positions matching TRBD2. V gave up 7 bases and J gave up 5 bases; unmatched junction bases: 11. Germline V CDR1 and CDR2: MNHEY, SVGAGI. The length of the CDR3 is 14 residues. The CDR3, as DNA: TGTGCCAGCACCCCCTTTAGGGGAGGGAACGAGCAGTACTTC. Amino acids: CASTPFRGGNEQYF.

The chain recombines TRBV4-2 with TRBJ2-3; TRBD1 is a possible D gene (5 bases). Per germline, CDR1 LGHNA and CDR2 YNFKEQ. The germline V and J ends were trimmed by 4 bases and 10 bases, with 15 bases remaining between them. The CDR3 is made up of 13 amino acids. The CDR3 reads CASSLGVPSPQYF. The CDR3 region has the DNA TGTGCCAGCAGCCTAGGGGTACCGAGCCCGCAGTATTTT.

The chain joins TRBV9 to TRBJ1-1; D gene unclear. The CDR3 has 12 residues. Trimming removed 1 base at V and 7 bases at J, with 8 bases between. Germline V gene lookup returns CDR1 SGDLS and CDR2 YYNGEE. The chain's CDR3 is CASSVYGGEAFF. The CDR3 nucleotides are TGTGCCAGCAGCGTATACGGTGGTGAAGCTTTCTTT.

The rearrangement joins TRBV2 to TRBJ1-2, with D perhaps TRBD1 (5 bases). Between the trimmed V and J ends, which lost 6 bases and 3 bases, there was a span of 8 bases. The CDR3 has 12 amino acids. Germline CDR1 SNHLY, CDR2 FYNNEI. CDR3 in amino acids: CASSPGDYGYTF. The CDR3 coding sequence is TGTGCCAGCAGCCCGGGGGACTATGGCTACACCTTC. Complete variable domain (other parts from reference TRBV2 and TRBJ1-2): EPEVTQTPSHQVTQMGQEVILRCVPISNHLYFYWYRQILGQKVEFLVSFYNNEISEKSEIFDDQFSVERPDGSNFTLKIRSTKLEDSAMYFCASSPGDYGYTFGSGTRLTVV.

This clone was seen only once. The V and J genes are TRBV7-2 and TRBJ1-5; D is perhaps TRBD1 (5 bases). Germline assignment: CDR1 SGHTA and CDR2 FQGNSA. Trimming pared 2 bases from V and 2 bases from J, leaving 7 bases between. The CDR3 covers 14 residues. Written as DNA, the CDR3 is TGTGCCAGCAGCTTAAAAGGGGGCAATCAGCCCCAGCATTTT. Its protein is CASSLKGGNQPQHF.

The chain combines TRBV19 with TRBJ2-7; possibly TRBD1 for D (6 bases). Germline loops: CDR1 LNHDA, CDR2 SQIVND (reference sequence). CDR3 length: 15 residues. Trimming removed 5 bases at V and 5 bases at J, with 19 bases between. CDR3 sequence (DNA): TGTGCCAGTAGTCTTCGATGGGTGGGGGCGGACGAGCAGTACTTC. It yields the protein CASSLRWVGADEQYF.

The chain joins TRBV7-9 to TRBJ2-3; 8 nucleotides line up with TRBD2. V dropped 4 bases and J dropped 1; count of bases not matched to a gene: 7. The germline V gene has CDR1 SEHNR and CDR2 FQNEAQ (reference sequence). The CDR3 consists of 16 residues. CDR3 amino acids: CASSSIMTSGTDTQYF. The DNA of the CDR3 is TGTGCCAGCAGCTCCATTATGACTAGCGGCACAGATACGCAGTATTTT.

This chain joins TRBV25-1 and TRBJ1-6; D not certain. The germline V and J ends were trimmed by 7 bases and 0 bases, with 7 bases remaining between them. Germline loops: CDR1 MGHDK, CDR2 SYGVNS. The CDR3 totals 14 residues. The CDR3, as DNA: TGTGCCAGCACTAGAGGCTCCTATAATTCACCCCTCCACTTT. This codes for CASTRGSYNSPLHF.

The chain carries TRBV18 and TRBJ2-7; 7 nucleotides agree with TRBD1. The junction had 10 bases not matched to a gene; V was cut back by 3 bases and J by 5 bases. The germline V gene encodes CDR1 KGHSH and CDR2 LQKENI. The CDR3 totals 15 residues. CDR3 residues: CASSPLDRVVHEQYF. DNA of the CDR3: TGTGCCAGCTCACCCCTCGACAGGGTAGTCCACGAGCAGTACTTC.

CDR3 sequence (DNA): TGCGCCAGCAGCGCACCTCTGGGCGGGGCTTTCTTT. Protein sequence: CASSAPLGGAFF. The chain combines TRBV4-1 with TRBJ1-1; D call uncertain. Trimming removed 5 bases at V and 11 bases at J, with 15 bases between. Per germline, CDR1 MGHRA and CDR2 YSYEKL. This CDR3 has 12 residues.

CDR3 bases: TGCGCCAGCAGCTTGGCCGCAGGGGGGGAAGCTTTCTTT. Translating gives CASSLAAGGEAFF. The chain has TRBV5-1 and TRBJ1-1, with 7 bases aligning to TRBD1. Germline V gene data show CDR1 as SGHRS and CDR2 as YFSETQ. The CDR3 consists of 13 residues. Losses at the gene ends were 0 bases for V and 8 bases for J; bases not matched to a gene: 4. The entire variable domain, with the rest obtained from reference TRBV5-1 and TRBJ1-1, is as follows: KAGVTQTPRYLIKTRGQQVTLSCSPISGHRSVSWYQQTPGQGLQFLFEYFSETQRNKGNFPGRFSGRQFSNSRSEMNVSTLELGDSALYLCASSLAAGGEAFFGQGTRLTVV.